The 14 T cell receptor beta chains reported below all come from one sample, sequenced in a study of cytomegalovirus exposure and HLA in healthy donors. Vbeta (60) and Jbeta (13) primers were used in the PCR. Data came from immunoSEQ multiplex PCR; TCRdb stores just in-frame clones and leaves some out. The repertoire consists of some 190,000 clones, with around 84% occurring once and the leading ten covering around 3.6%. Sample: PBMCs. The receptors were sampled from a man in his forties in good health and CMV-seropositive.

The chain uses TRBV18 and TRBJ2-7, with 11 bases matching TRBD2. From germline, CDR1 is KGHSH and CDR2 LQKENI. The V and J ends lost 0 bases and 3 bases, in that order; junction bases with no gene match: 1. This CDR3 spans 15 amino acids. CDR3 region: CASSPPGLADYEQYF. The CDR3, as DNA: TGTGCCAGCTCACCACCGGGACTAGCGGACTACGAGCAGTACTTC.

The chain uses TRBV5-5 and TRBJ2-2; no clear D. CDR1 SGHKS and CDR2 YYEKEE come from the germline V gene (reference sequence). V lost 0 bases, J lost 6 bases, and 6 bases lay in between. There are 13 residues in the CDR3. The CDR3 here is CASSLAPPGELFF. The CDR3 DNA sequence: TGTGCCAGCAGCTTGGCCCCTCCCGGGGAGCTGTTTTTT.

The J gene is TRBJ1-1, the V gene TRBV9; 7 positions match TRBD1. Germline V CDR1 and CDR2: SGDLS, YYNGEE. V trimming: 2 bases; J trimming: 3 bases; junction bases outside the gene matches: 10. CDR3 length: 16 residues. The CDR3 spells CASSVRPGGRDTEAFF. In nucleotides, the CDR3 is TGTGCCAGCAGCGTTCGCCCAGGGGGGCGGGACACTGAAGCTTTCTTT.

CDR3 DNA: TGCAGTGCTTCTCTAGCGGGTGAGCAGTTCTTC. Encoded protein: CSASLAGEQFF. The chain carries TRBV20-1 and TRBJ2-1; 8 positions agree with TRBD2. CDR1 and CDR2 (germline): DFQATT, SNEGSKA (reference sequence). V shed 5 bases, J shed 9 bases, and the junction held 3 bases outside the gene matches. The CDR3 runs 11 residues.

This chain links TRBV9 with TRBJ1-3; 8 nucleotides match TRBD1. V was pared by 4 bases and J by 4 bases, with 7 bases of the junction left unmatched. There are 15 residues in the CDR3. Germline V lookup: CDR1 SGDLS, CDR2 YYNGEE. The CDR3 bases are TGTGCCAGCAGCTCTCGGACAGGGTCAGGAAACACCATATATTTT. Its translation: CASSSRTGSGNTIYF.

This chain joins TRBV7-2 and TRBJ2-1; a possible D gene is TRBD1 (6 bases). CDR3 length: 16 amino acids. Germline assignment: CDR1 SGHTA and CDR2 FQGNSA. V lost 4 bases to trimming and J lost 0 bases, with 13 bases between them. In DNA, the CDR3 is TGTGCCAGCAGCTCCTGGGACACGAGCTCCTACAATGAGCAGTTCTTC. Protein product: CASSSWDTSSYNEQFF.

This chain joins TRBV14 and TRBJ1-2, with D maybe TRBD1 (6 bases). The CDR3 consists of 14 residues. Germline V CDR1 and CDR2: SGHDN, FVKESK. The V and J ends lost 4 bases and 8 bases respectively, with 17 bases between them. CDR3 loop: CASSRTDRLRGYTF. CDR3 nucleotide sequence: TGTGCCAGCAGCCGGACCGACAGGCTGCGAGGCTACACCTTC.

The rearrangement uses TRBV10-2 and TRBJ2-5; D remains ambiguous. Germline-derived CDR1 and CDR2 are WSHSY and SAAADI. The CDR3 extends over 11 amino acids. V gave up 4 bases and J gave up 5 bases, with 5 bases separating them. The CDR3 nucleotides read TGCGCCAGCAGTGCGGGTGAGACCCAGTACTTC. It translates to CASSAGETQYF.

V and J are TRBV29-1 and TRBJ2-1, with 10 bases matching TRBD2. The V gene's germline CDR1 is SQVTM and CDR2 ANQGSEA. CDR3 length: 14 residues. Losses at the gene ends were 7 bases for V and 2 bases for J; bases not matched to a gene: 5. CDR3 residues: CSARLAGAYNEQFF. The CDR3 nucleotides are TGCAGCGCCCGCCTAGCGGGAGCCTACAATGAGCAGTTCTTC.

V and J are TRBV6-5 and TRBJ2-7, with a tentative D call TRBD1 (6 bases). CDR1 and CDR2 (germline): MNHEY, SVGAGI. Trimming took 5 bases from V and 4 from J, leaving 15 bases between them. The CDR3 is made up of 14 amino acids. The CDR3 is CASSPGNTGYEQYF. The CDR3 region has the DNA TGTGCCAGCAGTCCCGGAAACACAGGGTACGAGCAGTACTTC.

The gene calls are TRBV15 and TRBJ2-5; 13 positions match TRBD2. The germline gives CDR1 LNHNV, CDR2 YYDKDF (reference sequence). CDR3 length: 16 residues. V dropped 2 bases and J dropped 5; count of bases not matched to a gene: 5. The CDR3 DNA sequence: TGTGCCACCAGCAGAAGGACTAGCGGGAGTTCCGAGACCCAGTACTTC. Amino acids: CATSRRTSGSSETQYF. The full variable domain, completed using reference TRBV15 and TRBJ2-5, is DAMVIQNPRYQVTQFGKPVTLSCSQTLNHNVMYWYQQKSSQAPKLLFHYYDKDFNNEADTPDNFQSRRPNTSFCFLDIRSPGLGDTAMYLCATSRRTSGSSETQYFGPGTRLLVL.

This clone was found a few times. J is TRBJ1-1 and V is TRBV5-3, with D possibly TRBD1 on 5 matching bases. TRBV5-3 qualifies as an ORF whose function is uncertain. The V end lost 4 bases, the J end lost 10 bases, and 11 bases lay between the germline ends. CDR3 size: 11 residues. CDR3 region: CARSRGVSAFF. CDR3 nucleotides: TGTGCCAGAAGCCGGGGGGTATCAGCTTTCTTT.

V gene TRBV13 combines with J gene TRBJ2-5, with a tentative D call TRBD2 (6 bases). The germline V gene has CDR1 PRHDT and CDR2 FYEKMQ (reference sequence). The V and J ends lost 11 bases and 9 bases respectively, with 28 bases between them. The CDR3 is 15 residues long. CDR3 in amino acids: CAGRSLEENREPQYF. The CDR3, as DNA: TGTGCCGGCCGCAGCTTAGAGGAGAATCGGGAGCCCCAGTACTTC.

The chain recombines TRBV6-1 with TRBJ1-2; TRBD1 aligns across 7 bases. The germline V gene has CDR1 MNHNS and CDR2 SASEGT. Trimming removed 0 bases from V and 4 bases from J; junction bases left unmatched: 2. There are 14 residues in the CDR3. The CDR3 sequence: CASSEAGTAYGYTF. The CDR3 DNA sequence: TGTGCCAGCAGTGAAGCCGGGACAGCCTATGGCTACACCTTC.